This paragraph reports one T cell receptor beta chain. The record originates from a study of patients and donors after allogeneic stem cell transplantation. One entry per CDR3 protein, called by TCRdb with MiXCR from the RT-PCR reads. The table includes approximately 200,000 distinct CDR3 sequences, around two fifths detected once. From germline, CDR1 is LNHNV and CDR2 YYDKDF (reference sequence). V was cut by 0 bases and J by 1 base, with 10 bases left in between. The CDR3 length is 17 residues. Sequenced sample: blood, either unsorted or a sorted T cell fraction (not recorded which). The chain uses TRBV15 and TRBJ2-6; the D gene is possibly TRBD2 (5 bases). The source of this sequence is a human donor who was either an allogeneic HSCT recipient or a stem cell or donor lymphocyte infusion donor (not recorded which). It is not recorded whose cells these are; they may come from a transplant donor. This chain's CDR3 is CATSRDIGDSGANVLTF. The CDR3 DNA reads as TGTGCCACCAGCAGAGATATCGGGGATTCTGGGGCCAACGTCCTGACTTTC.